This T cell receptor beta chain comes out of a study of T-cell reconstitution after alpha-beta-depleted transplantation in children. For TCRbeta, the library was prepared with unique molecular identifiers. Each CDR3 protein gets one entry after TCRdb re-called the PCR reads with MiXCR. The data show about 350,000 distinct CDR3 sequences, approximately 12% seen once. Germline CDR1 and CDR2: LNHNV and YYDKDF (reference sequence). CDR3 length equals 15 residues. The V and J ends lost 2 bases and 2 bases respectively, with 10 bases between them. V is TRBV15 and J is TRBJ1-3; unclear D gene. This clonotype originated in a human donor who donated a stem cell graft to a child with Fanconi anemia. Sequencing was performed on PBMCs, taken from the stem cell graft. CDR3 in amino acids: CATSRRRAAGNTIYF. CDR3 bases: TGTGCCACCAGCAGAAGACGGGCGGCTGGAAACACCATATATTTT.